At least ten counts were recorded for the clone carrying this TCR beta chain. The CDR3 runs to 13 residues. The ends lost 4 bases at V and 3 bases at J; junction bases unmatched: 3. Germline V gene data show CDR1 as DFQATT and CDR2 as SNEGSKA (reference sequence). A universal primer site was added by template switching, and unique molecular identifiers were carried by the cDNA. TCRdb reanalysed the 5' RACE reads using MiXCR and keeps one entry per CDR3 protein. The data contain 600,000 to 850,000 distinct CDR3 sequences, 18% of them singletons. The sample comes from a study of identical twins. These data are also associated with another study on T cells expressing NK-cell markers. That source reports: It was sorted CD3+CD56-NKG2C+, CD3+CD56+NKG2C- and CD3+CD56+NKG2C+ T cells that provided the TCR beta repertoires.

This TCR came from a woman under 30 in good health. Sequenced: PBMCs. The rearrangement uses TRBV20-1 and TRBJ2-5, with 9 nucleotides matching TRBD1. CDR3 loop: CSAIGTGKETQYF. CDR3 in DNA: TGCAGTGCTATCGGGACAGGGAAAGAGACCCAGTACTTC.